These 27 T cell receptor beta chains came from one sample sequenced in a study of blood T cell repertoires in COVID-19. TCRdb's table, derived via immunoSEQ multiplex PCR, lists solely in-frame clones and lacks some. The data show 110,000 to 150,000 clones, about 87% seen once. Sequencing was carried out using peripheral blood. The receptors originated from a human donor in a cohort sampled during active COVID-19.

The chain combines TRBV21-1 with TRBJ2-1; the table's D call of TRBD2 was not tested on the DNA. TRBV21-1 is a pseudogene locus. CDR3 size: 20 residues. In nucleotides, the CDR3 is TGTGCCAGCAGCAAAGCCGTGACTATCCCGACTAGCGGGCTTTGGGATGAGCAGTTCTTC. Its protein is CASSKAVTIPTSGLWDEQFF.

The V and J genes are TRBV12-3 or TRBV12-4 and TRBJ2-7; 7 bases align to TRBD1. The V and J ends lost 8 bases and 4 bases, in that order; junction bases with no gene match: 8. This CDR3 spans 13 amino acids. The CDR3 region has the DNA TGTGCCAGCTCAACGGGACAGACATACGAGCAGTACGTC. Its translation is CASSTGQTYEQYV.

The chain has TRBV28 and TRBJ2-7; 7 bases are shared with TRBD1. Germline CDR1 MDHEN, CDR2 SYDVKM. The CDR3 spans 13 residues. V lost 5 bases and J lost 3; bases outside the gene matches: 4. The CDR3 loop is CASSPRTGYEQYF. In nucleotides, the CDR3 is TGTGCCAGCAGTCCTCGGACAGGCTACGAGCAGTACTTC.

The chain uses TRBV30 and TRBJ1-3; tentative D call: TRBD1 (5 bases). Germline V gene sequence: CDR1 GTSNPN, CDR2 SVGIG (reference sequence). The CDR3 runs to 15 residues. Trimming stripped 1 base from V and 0 bases from J, with 10 bases between. The CDR3: CAWSAPRVSGNTIYF. The DNA for the CDR3 is TGTGCCTGGAGTGCCCCCAGGGTCTCTGGAAACACCATATATTTT.

V gene TRBV2 combines with J gene TRBJ1-5, with 7 bases lining up with TRBD1. The CDR3 has 15 residues. CDR1 is SNHLY, CDR2 FYNNEI, per germline. Unmatched junction bases numbered 9, after V lost 7 bases and J lost 3 bases. CDR3: CASTRQGYPNQPQHF. The CDR3 DNA is TGTGCCAGCACCCGACAGGGCTACCCCAATCAGCCCCAGCATTTT. The full variable domain, rest sourced from reference TRBV2 and TRBJ1-5, is EPEVTQTPSHQVTQMGQEVILRCVPISNHLYFYWYRQILGQKVEFLVSFYNNEISEKSEIFDDQFSVERPDGSNFTLKIRSTKLEDSAMYFCASTRQGYPNQPQHFGDGTRLSIL.

This clone was seen repeatedly, ten times or more. The chain carries TRBV6-5 and TRBJ1-6, with 8 bases that match TRBD1. The V gene end was trimmed by 7 bases and the J gene end by 10 bases; junction bases not matched to a gene: 9. The CDR3 contains 14 residues. Germline values: CDR1 MNHEY, CDR2 SVGAGI. CDR3 in amino acids: CASTGQGVFSPLHF. CDR3 bases: TGTGCCAGCACCGGACAGGGAGTTTTCTCACCCCTCCACTTT.

The J gene is TRBJ1-1, the V gene TRBV12-5, with unresolved D. This CDR3 contains 13 residues. The V end was cut by 4 bases, the J end by 1 base, with 7 bases between. Germline assignment: CDR1 LGHNT and CDR2 FRNRAP. CDR3 amino acids: CASGWQENTEAFF. The CDR3 DNA is TGTGCTAGTGGTTGGCAGGAGAACACTGAAGCTTTCTTT. The complete variable domain, with remaining parts taken from reference TRBV12-5 and TRBJ1-1, reads DARVTQTPRHKVTEMGQEVTMRCQPILGHNTVFWYRQTMMQGLELLAYFRNRAPLDDSGMPKDRFSAEMPDATLATLKIQPSEPRDSAVYFCASGWQENTEAFFGQGTRLTVV.

This clone was seen more than once but under ten times. This chain links TRBV5-1 with TRBJ1-1; weak D call: TRBD1 (6 bases). Germline lookup yields CDR1 SGHRS and CDR2 YFSETQ. CDR3 length equals 16 residues. With 2 bases removed from V and 4 bases from J, the gap between germline ends came to 18 bases. The CDR3 DNA is TGCGCCAGCAGCTTCCTACAGGGAGCGGATAGCACTGAAGCTTTCTTT. Residues: CASSFLQGADSTEAFF.

The gene calls are TRBV3-1 (or the pseudogene TRBV3-2) and TRBJ2-5; a possible D gene is TRBD1 (6 bases). The CDR3 is 13 amino acids. Germline V gene lookup returns CDR1 LGHDT and CDR2 YNNKEL (reference sequence). The V gene lost 4 bases and the J gene lost 4 bases, with 10 bases spanning the gap. The CDR3 DNA reads TGTGCCAGCAGCCGAGGGGGTCCAGAGACCCAGTACTTC. Amino acids: CASSRGGPETQYF.

This clone was observed once. The gene calls are TRBV29-1 and TRBJ2-2; 7 bases are shared with TRBD1. Per the germline V gene, CDR1 is SQVTM and CDR2 is ANQGSEA. After removal of 6 bases from V and 0 bases from J, the junction contained 1 base not matched to a gene. The CDR3 covers 13 residues. This chain's CDR3 is CSVGQSNTGELFF. The CDR3 nucleotides are TGCAGCGTGGGACAGTCGAACACCGGGGAGCTGTTTTTT.

The chain uses TRBV19 and TRBJ2-7; possibly TRBD2 for D (5 bases). Trimming removed 0 bases at V and 0 bases at J, with 9 bases between. Germline V lookup: CDR1 LNHDA, CDR2 SQIVND (reference sequence). The CDR3 has 15 amino acids. CDR3 nucleotide sequence: TGTGCCAGTAGTATAGACCGGACTGGCTCCTACGAGCAGTACTTC. It specifies CASSIDRTGSYEQYF.

The chain couples TRBV25-1 to TRBJ2-1, with unresolved D. This CDR3 region has 12 residues. Germline assignment: CDR1 MGHDK and CDR2 SYGVNS. V was clipped by 4 bases and J by 6 bases, with 7 bases between them. Here the CDR3 reads CASSGTVNEQFF. For the CDR3, the DNA is TGTGCCAGCAGTGGAACAGTCAATGAGCAGTTCTTC.

The V and J genes are TRBV4-1 and TRBJ1-2; D not certain. Trimming took off 1 base at V and 4 bases at J, with 13 bases between the two ends. Germline assignment: CDR1 MGHRA and CDR2 YSYEKL. CDR3 size: 15 residues. The chain's CDR3 is CASSQATGSLYGYTF. The DNA for the CDR3 is TGCGCCAGCAGCCAAGCAACGGGGAGCCTCTATGGCTACACCTTC.

V and J are TRBV7-2 and TRBJ1-6; D gene unclear. There are 12 residues in the CDR3. Trimming cost V 2 bases and J 14 bases, with 10 bases left between them. Germline CDR1 SGHTA, CDR2 FQGNSA. The CDR3, as DNA: TGTGCCAGCAGCTTACTGGGGAGAACCCTCCACTTT. Its translation is CASSLLGRTLHF. The full variable domain, in which reference TRBV7-2 and TRBJ1-6 provide the parts outside the CDR3, is GAGVSQSPSNKVTEKGKDVELRCDPISGHTALYWYRQSLGQGLEFLIYFQGNSAPDKSGLPSDRFSAERTGGSVSTLTIQRTQQEDSAVYLCASSLLGRTLHFGNGTRLTVT.

The rearrangement links TRBV7-8 to TRBJ1-6; D not resolved. Looked up from germline, CDR1 is SGHVS and CDR2 is FQNEAQ. There are 15 residues in the CDR3. The V end was cut by 1 base, the J end by 3 bases, with 7 bases between. The CDR3 DNA reads TGTGCCAGCAGCTTAGGAGGGTACTATAATTCACCCCTCCACTTT. Its translation is CASSLGGYYNSPLHF.

The gene calls are TRBV23-1 and TRBJ1-2, with 9 nucleotides matching TRBD1. TRBV23-1 has ORF status, its function being uncertain. The CDR3 runs to 16 residues. The V segment lost 3 bases and the J segment 7 bases; nucleotides outside the gene matches: 12. The CDR3 reads CASSQCFWDREGGYTF. The CDR3 DNA is TGCGCCAGCAGTCAGTGTTTTTGGGACAGGGAGGGTGGCTACACCTTC.

This clone was observed a single time. V gene TRBV6-2 or TRBV6-3 combines with J gene TRBJ2-3; D unclear. V lost 5 bases and J lost 7, with 13 bases in between. The CDR3 length is 13 residues. In germline, CDR1 is MNHEY, CDR2 SVGEGT. CDR3 sequence reads: CASSPLPSNTQYF. The DNA for the CDR3 is TGTGCCAGCAGTCCCCTGCCCTCTAATACGCAGTATTTT.

The rearrangement joins TRBV7-2 to TRBJ1-1; D is undetermined. Trimming pared 3 bases from V and 1 base from J, leaving 9 bases between. CDR3 length equals 14 residues. CDR1 is SGHTA and CDR2 is FQGNSA in the germline V gene. CDR3 residues: CASSLGSTNTEAFF. CDR3 in DNA: TGTGCCAGCAGCTTGGGTAGCACGAACACTGAAGCTTTCTTT. The whole variable domain, remainder taken from reference TRBV7-2 and TRBJ1-1, is GAGVSQSPSNKVTEKGKDVELRCDPISGHTALYWYRQSLGQGLEFLIYFQGNSAPDKSGLPSDRFSAERTGGSVSTLTIQRTQQEDSAVYLCASSLGSTNTEAFFGQGTRLTVV.

This clone was seen only once. The V call is TRBV6-2 or TRBV6-3, the J call TRBJ2-1, with 9 bases aligning to TRBD2. Germline CDR1 and CDR2: MNHEY and SVGEGT. The V segment lost 2 bases and the J segment 8 bases; nucleotides outside the gene matches: 7. The CDR3 length is 15 residues. CDR3 in DNA: TGTGCCAGCAGTTACCCCCTAGCGGGAAGGGATGAGCAGTTCTTC. This sequence encodes CASSYPLAGRDEQFF.

The rearrangement uses TRBV3-1 (or the pseudogene TRBV3-2) and TRBJ2-5, with D unresolved. This CDR3 region has 14 residues. CDR1 is LGHDT and CDR2 is YNNKEL in the germline V gene (reference sequence). V was shortened by 1 base and J by 7 bases, with 13 bases between the two germline ends. The CDR3 coding sequence is TGTGCCAGCAGCCAAGGTGCCCCCCCAGGGACCCAGTACTTC. As protein: CASSQGAPPGTQYF.

This chain uses TRBV10-3 with TRBJ1-5; D gene uncertain. The CDR3 runs to 15 residues. V was shortened by 0 bases and J by 8 bases, with 14 bases between the two germline ends. Germline V gives CDR1 ENHRY, CDR2 SYGVKD. CDR3 loop: CAISESSPGLEPQHF. The CDR3 nucleotides read TGTGCCATCAGTGAGTCGTCTCCAGGTTTGGAGCCCCAGCATTTT.

V usage is TRBV13 and J usage is TRBJ1-5; D not resolved. Per germline, CDR1 PRHDT and CDR2 FYEKMQ (reference sequence). This CDR3 is built from 12 residues. V was shortened by 5 bases and J by 7 bases, with 9 bases between the two germline ends. The CDR3 DNA is TGTGCCAGCAGCCTCGGGAACCAGCCCCAGCATTTT. This encodes CASSLGNQPQHF.

The chain is built from TRBV2 and TRBJ1-2; possibly TRBD1 for D (5 bases). The germline CDR1 and CDR2 sequences are SNHLY and FYNNEI. V lost 5 bases, J lost 3 bases, and 13 bases lay in between. This CDR3 is 14 amino acids long. CDR3 amino acids: CASSRRGSDYGYTF. The CDR3 coding sequence is TGTGCCAGCAGTCGGCGGGGGTCCGACTATGGCTACACCTTC.

The rearrangement links TRBV19 to TRBJ2-3, with 7 nucleotides matching TRBD2. Looked up from germline, CDR1 is LNHDA and CDR2 is SQIVND (reference sequence). V was clipped by 3 bases and J by 1 base; unmatched bases: 10. This CDR3 spans 17 amino acids. The CDR3 protein is CASSIGLKTSGTDTQYF. CDR3 in DNA: TGTGCCAGTAGTATCGGATTAAAAACTAGCGGCACAGATACGCAGTATTTT.

The chain uses TRBV10-3 and TRBJ2-1; 7 bases map to TRBD2. V dropped 2 bases and J dropped 3; count of bases not matched to a gene: 4. CDR1 and CDR2 (germline): ENHRY, SYGVKD. The CDR3 covers 15 residues. The CDR3 is CAISEPSGIYNEQFF. CDR3 sequence (DNA): TGTGCCATCAGTGAGCCCAGCGGGATCTACAATGAGCAGTTCTTC.

The V and J genes are TRBV6-5 and TRBJ2-3, with D perhaps matching TRBD1 (6 bases). This CDR3 comprises 13 residues. Germline V gene sequence: CDR1 MNHEY, CDR2 SVGAGI. V dropped 10 bases and J dropped 1 base, with 12 bases sitting between them. The CDR3 DNA sequence: TGTGCCACCAAACGACAGGGCACAGATACGCAGTATTTT. This codes for CATKRQGTDTQYF.

The rearrangement uses TRBV6-6 and TRBJ2-1, with 8 bases identical to TRBD2. The V segment lost 6 bases and the J segment 1 base; nucleotides outside the gene matches: 8. CDR1 and CDR2 (germline): MNHNY, SVGAGI (reference sequence). The CDR3 has 16 residues. This chain's CDR3 is CASSRFSGKSYNEQFF. The CDR3 DNA reads TGTGCCAGCAGCAGATTTAGCGGGAAATCCTACAATGAGCAGTTCTTC.